This T cell receptor (beta chain) emerged from a study of T cell responses to AZD1222 COVID-19 vaccine. The CDR3 totals 15 residues. Germline V gives CDR1 SGHVS, CDR2 FQNEAQ. V lost 1 base, J lost 8 bases, and 15 bases lay in between. Profiled with immunoSEQ multiplex PCR; TCRdb holds only in-frame clones, not every one. The sample lists about 70,000 clones, around nine tenths occurring once. The clonotype comes from an adult who received the AZD1222 COVID-19 vaccine. This chain links TRBV7-8 with TRBJ2-4, with a possible D match to TRBD2 (6 bases). Sequences were derived from peripheral blood, sampled 28 days after the second AZD1222 dose. The DNA for the CDR3 is TGTGCCAGCAGCTTAGGGACCCTCCGGAGGGACATTCAGTACTTC. Translating gives CASSLGTLRRDIQYF.